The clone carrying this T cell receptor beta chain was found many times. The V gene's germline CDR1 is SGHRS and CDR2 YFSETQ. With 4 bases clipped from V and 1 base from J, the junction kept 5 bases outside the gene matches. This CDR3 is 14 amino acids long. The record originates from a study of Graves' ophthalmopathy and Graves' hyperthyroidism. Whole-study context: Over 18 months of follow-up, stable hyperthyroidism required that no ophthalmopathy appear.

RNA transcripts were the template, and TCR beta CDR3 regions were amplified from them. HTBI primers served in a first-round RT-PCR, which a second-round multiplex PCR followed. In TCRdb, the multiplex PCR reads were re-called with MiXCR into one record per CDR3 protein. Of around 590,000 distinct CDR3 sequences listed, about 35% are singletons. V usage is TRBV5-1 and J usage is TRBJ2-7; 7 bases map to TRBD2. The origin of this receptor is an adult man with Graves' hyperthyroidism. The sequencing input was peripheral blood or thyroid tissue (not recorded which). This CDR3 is CASSVLAESYEQYF. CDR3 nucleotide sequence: TGCGCCAGCAGCGTGCTAGCGGAGTCCTACGAGCAGTACTTC.